Following are 19 T cell receptor beta chains from one sample sequenced in a study of T cells of healthy individuals. TCRdb itself ran the 5' RACE reads through MiXCR, one entry per CDR3 protein. The data hold tens of thousands of distinct CDR3 sequences, with around 15% observed a single time. These receptors all stem from a human donor in good health.

This clonotype was detected many times. This chain connects TRBV6-4 to TRBJ2-3; TRBD2 aligns across 7 bases. This CDR3 contains 14 residues. Germline V CDR1 and CDR2: MRHNA, SNTAGT. V lost 3 bases and J lost 0; bases outside the gene matches: 0. CDR3 coding DNA: TGTGCCAGCAGTGAGCGGGGGAGCACAGATACGCAGTATTTT. This sequence encodes CASSERGSTDTQYF.

The chain carries TRBV5-6 and TRBJ2-7; D possibly corresponds to TRBD2 (5 bases). The CDR3 loop spans 16 amino acids. Germline loops: CDR1 SGHDT, CDR2 YYEEEE. Between the trimmed V and J ends, which lost 3 bases and 3 bases, there was a span of 19 bases. The CDR3 sequence: CASSWGAVGVYYEQYF. CDR3 nucleotides: TGTGCCAGCAGCTGGGGAGCGGTGGGAGTGTACTACGAGCAGTACTTC.

V usage is TRBV29-1 and J usage is TRBJ1-2; unclear D gene. This CDR3 contains 9 residues. Trimming stripped 8 bases from V and 8 bases from J, with 9 bases between. The germline V gene encodes CDR1 SQVTM and CDR2 ANQGSEA. CDR3 region: CSMGGGYTF. In nucleotides, the CDR3 is TGCAGCATGGGCGGGGGCTACACCTTC.

This clonotype has just a few counts. The gene calls are TRBV20-1 and TRBJ2-7; D possibly matches TRBD1 or TRBD2 (7 bases each). The length of the CDR3 is 13 residues. Trimming pared 6 bases from V and 2 bases from J, leaving 14 bases between. Germline CDR1 reads DFQATT; CDR2 reads SNEGSKA (reference sequence). CDR3 nucleotide sequence: TGCAGTGCAGCGGGACAGCCTACCTACGAGCAGTACTTC. This codes for CSAAGQPTYEQYF.

The J gene is TRBJ2-5, the V gene TRBV7-3, with TRBD2 identical over 8 bases. Trimming at V came to 2 bases and at J to 3 bases, leaving 5 bases not matched to a gene. The germline V gene encodes CDR1 SGHTA and CDR2 FQGTGA. The CDR3 is made up of 15 amino acids. Here the CDR3 reads CASSLAGGYEETQYF. The CDR3 nucleotides are TGTGCCAGCAGCTTAGCGGGAGGATACGAAGAGACCCAGTACTTC.

V usage is TRBV6-5 and J usage is TRBJ1-1; D ambiguous. Germline V gives CDR1 MNHEY, CDR2 SVGAGI. V was shortened by 2 bases and J by 1 base, with 14 bases between the two germline ends. This CDR3 has 16 amino acids. As DNA, the CDR3 is TGTGCCAGCAGTTACGCGGTCGGCAGACCGAACACTGAAGCTTTCTTT. Its translation: CASSYAVGRPNTEAFF.

At least ten counts were recorded for this clonotype. The V call is TRBV12-3 or TRBV12-4, the J call TRBJ2-7; no reliable D call. The CDR3 is 14 residues long. V lost 2 bases and J lost 6, with 14 bases in between. CDR3 protein: CASSLSRQLGEQYF. In nucleotides, the CDR3 is TGTGCCAGCAGTTTATCCCGGCAACTGGGCGAGCAGTACTTC.

The V call is TRBV20-1, the J call TRBJ2-2; 10 bases fit TRBD1. J gave up 5 bases and V 3 bases, and 3 bases lay outside the gene matches. The CDR3 is 14 amino acids. CDR1 is DFQATT and CDR2 is SNEGSKA in the germline V gene (reference sequence). CDR3 amino acids: CSASDRGLTGELFF. The CDR3 coding sequence is TGCAGTGCTAGCGACAGGGGGCTGACCGGGGAGCTGTTTTTT.

J is TRBJ2-1 and V is TRBV10-1; D possibly corresponds to TRBD1 (6 bases). The length of the CDR3 is 13 residues. Germline values: CDR1 WNHNN, CDR2 SYGVQD (reference sequence). The V end was cut by 6 bases, the J end by 6 bases, with 12 bases between. CDR3 amino acids: CASSGWGLNEQFF. In DNA, the CDR3 is TGCGCCAGCAGCGGTTGGGGGCTCAATGAGCAGTTCTTC.

The rearrangement links TRBV20-1 to TRBJ1-1; D remains ambiguous. This CDR3 is built from 14 residues. V was trimmed by 0 bases and J by 5 bases, leaving 13 bases between them. CDR1 is DFQATT, CDR2 SNEGSKA, per germline (reference sequence). The DNA for the CDR3 is TGCAGTGCTAGAGACGTAAACAGCGGGACTGAAGCTTTCTTT. Its translation is CSARDVNSGTEAFF.

This rearrangement joins TRBV5-1 to TRBJ2-7, with 9 positions matching TRBD2. Germline CDR1 is SGHRS and CDR2 is YFSETQ. J was trimmed by 7 bases and V by 1 base; bases with no gene match: 6. The CDR3 spans 14 residues. The CDR3 nucleotides are TGCGCCAGCAGCTTGTCTGTGACTAGCGGTGAGCAGTACTTC. The encoded protein is CASSLSVTSGEQYF. The full variable domain, with the rest looked up from reference TRBV5-1 and TRBJ2-7, is KAGVTQTPRYLIKTRGQQVTLSCSPISGHRSVSWYQQTPGQGLQFLFEYFSETQRNKGNFPGRFSGRQFSNSRSEMNVSTLELGDSALYLCASSLSVTSGEQYFGPGTRLTVT.

This clonotype was picked up many times. This sequence joins TRBV28 and TRBJ1-5; D not resolved. Trimming left V 3 bases short and J 1 base short, with 10 bases between. The germline V gene encodes CDR1 MDHEN and CDR2 SYDVKM. The CDR3 totals 15 residues. The CDR3 is CASSFIAASNQPQHF. CDR3 sequence (DNA): TGTGCCAGCAGTTTTATCGCAGCGAGCAATCAGCCCCAGCATTTT.

This clonotype was counted at least ten times. The rearrangement joins TRBV29-1 to TRBJ1-2; TRBD1 matches at 8 bases. J was trimmed by 4 bases and V by 7 bases; bases with no gene match: 8. The CDR3 loop spans 13 amino acids. Germline assignment: CDR1 SQVTM and CDR2 ANQGSEA. CDR3 protein: CSAETGDVYGYTF. The CDR3 DNA reads as TGCAGCGCCGAGACAGGGGACGTCTATGGCTACACCTTC. The full variable domain, completed using reference TRBV29-1 and TRBJ1-2, is SAVISQKPSRDICQRGTSLTIQCQVDSQVTMMFWYRQQPGQSLTLIATANQGSEATYESGFVIDKFPISRPNLTFSTLTVSNMSPEDSSIYLCSAETGDVYGYTFGSGTRLTVV.

V gene TRBV11-2 combines with J gene TRBJ2-7, with 8 bases fitting TRBD1. CDR3 length: 16 residues. CDR1 is SGHAT, CDR2 FQNNGV, per germline. V shed 2 bases, J shed 5 bases, and the junction held 11 bases outside the gene matches. The CDR3 DNA reads as TGTGCCAGCAGCTTAATAGTCGGGGGACAGGCGGACGAGCAGTACTTC. Translation: CASSLIVGGQADEQYF.

The V and J genes are TRBV18 and TRBJ2-7, with D perhaps TRBD1 (6 bases). Germline V CDR1 and CDR2: KGHSH, LQKENI. Trimming cost V 6 bases and J 0 bases, with 12 bases left between them. The CDR3 totals 14 residues. The DNA for the CDR3 is TGTGCCAGCTCCTGGGGGCAGAGCTCCTACGAGCAGTACTTC. Translated, it gives CASSWGQSSYEQYF. The entire variable domain, with the rest obtained from reference TRBV18 and TRBJ2-7, is as follows: NAGVMQNPRHLVRRRGQEARLRCSPMKGHSHVYWYRQLPEEGLKFMVYLQKENIIDESGMPKERFSAEFPKEGPSILRIQQVVRGDSAAYFCASSWGQSSYEQYFGPGTRLTVT.

This clonotype was recorded at least ten times. J is TRBJ1-2 and V is TRBV4-1; 7 bases line up with TRBD1. The germline V gene encodes CDR1 MGHRA and CDR2 YSYEKL. This CDR3 has 14 residues. Trimming removed 0 bases from V and 4 bases from J; junction bases left unmatched: 2. CDR3 amino acids: CASSQDGTAYGYTF. The CDR3 region has the DNA TGCGCCAGCAGCCAAGATGGGACAGCCTATGGCTACACCTTC.

This clonotype turned up a few times. This chain links TRBV11-2 with TRBJ2-3, with 9 bases that match TRBD2. Germline CDR1 SGHAT, CDR2 FQNNGV. The CDR3 consists of 12 residues. The V gene end was trimmed by 0 bases and the J gene end by 14 bases; junction bases not matched to a gene: 3. The CDR3 is CASSLETSGGYF. The CDR3 DNA sequence: TGTGCCAGCAGCTTAGAGACTAGCGGCGGGTATTTT.

This chain links TRBV15 with TRBJ2-4; TRBD2 agrees at 8 bases. V lost 0 bases, J lost 0 bases, and 10 bases stayed unmatched. This CDR3 contains 19 residues. The V gene's germline CDR1 is LNHNV and CDR2 YYDKDF (reference sequence). The CDR3 is CATSRDAAGGILAKNIQYF. CDR3 nucleotide sequence: TGTGCCACCAGCAGAGATGCGGCGGGGGGTATCCTAGCCAAAAACATTCAGTACTTC. Filled out from reference TRBV15 and TRBJ2-4, the complete variable domain reads DAMVIQNPRYQVTQFGKPVTLSCSQTLNHNVMYWYQQKSSQAPKLLFHYYDKDFNNEADTPDNFQSRRPNTSFCFLDIRSPGLGDTAMYLCATSRDAAGGILAKNIQYFGAGTRLSVL.

This clonotype was counted only a few times. The chain joins TRBV24-1 to TRBJ2-5; either TRBD1 or TRBD2 may supply D (5 bases each). V was cut by 4 bases and J by 5 bases, with 19 bases left in between. This CDR3 has 16 residues. Looked up from germline, CDR1 is KGHDR and CDR2 is SFDVKD. Here the CDR3 reads CATSDARTPREETQYF. The CDR3 nucleotides are TGTGCCACCAGTGACGCACGGACACCCAGGGAGGAGACCCAGTACTTC.